Below, one T cell receptor beta chain is given with its context. No antigen is known for it. This sample is drawn from a study of CD39 and CD103 CD8 tumor-infiltrating T cells. The CDR3 sequence is 17 residues long. Germline CDR1 MDHEN, CDR2 SYDVKM. J gave up 7 bases and V 1 base, and 9 bases lay outside the gene matches. Memory CD8 T cells were sorted as CD8+CD4-CD45RA-, any CCR7 status. Whole-study findings and limits: DN TIL clonotypes largely overlapped peripheral memory CD8 repertoires, unlike DP.

Using immunoSEQ multiplex PCR, the repertoire was profiled, and TCRdb retains in-frame clones only, with some absent. The sample lists 15,000 or so clones, over 80% seen once, with 4.3% in the top ten. The sequencing input was CD8+ T cells sorted from blood. Subset reported: total memory CD8 T cells (CD45RA-CCR7+/-) from blood or uninvolved lymph node. The chain links TRBV28 to TRBJ2-1; 11 positions match TRBD1. The receptor comes from a human donor with head and neck squamous cell carcinoma. The CDR3 is CASSLLDGQGARNEQFF. In DNA form, the CDR3 reads TGTGCCAGCAGTTTATTGGACGGACAGGGGGCGAGAAATGAGCAGTTCTTC.